This T cell receptor (beta chain) was captured by sequencing in a study of cytomegalovirus exposure and HLA in healthy donors. Study-wide points: Productive status was seen about 90% or about 30% of the time for most TCR beta V segments in an earlier analysis. Associated with cytomegalovirus, according to the listing, were some 150 TCR beta chains.

This CDR3 spans 17 amino acids. V was pared by 1 base and J by 5 bases, with 7 bases of the junction left unmatched. Germline lookup yields CDR1 LNHNV and CDR2 YYDKDF (reference sequence). Primers: 60 Vbeta forward and 13 Jbeta reverse. Assay: immunoSEQ multiplex PCR; the TCRdb copy retains only in-frame clones and omits some. This sample's table has 65,000 to 90,000 clones. Though probably carrying unrecorded immune exposures, donors were nominally healthy at sampling. Notes on this clone: What it binds is not known.

This receptor was identified in a female donor in good health and CMV-seropositive. Sequencing input: PBMCs. The chain carries TRBV15 and TRBJ2-4, with 11 bases aligning to TRBD2. The CDR3 DNA reads as TGTGCCACCAGCAGAGCTGCTAGCGGGGGGAGCGAAAACATTCAGTACTTC. Protein product: CATSRAASGGSENIQYF.